This is a list of T cell receptor beta chains from one sample in a study of OX40 agonist ivuxolimab in advanced cancers. Libraries were prepared by immunoSEQ multiplex PCR; TCRdb keeps only in-frame clonotypes and omits some of them. Here the sample spans 55,000 to 70,000 clones, approximately 87% being singletons. The starting material was CD4+ or CD8+ T cells sorted from blood, obtained in a trial of the OX40 agonist ivuxolimab. Every receptor here comes from an adult with an advanced solid tumor such as melanoma, head and neck, liver or kidney cancer. The CDR3 runs from the conserved cysteine through the conserved F or W. D genes are given only for firm matches. Rows give clone size only sometimes, using once, few, many, or a class for an expanded clone.

v_gene,j_gene,abundance,d_gene,CDR3nt,CDR3aa
TRBV7-8,TRBJ2-5,.,TRBD2,TGTGCCAGCAGCTTAGCAATAGCGGGGGCGGAGACCCAGTACTTC,CASSLAIAGAETQYF
TRBV6-5,TRBJ1-4,.,.,TGTGCCAGCACCATCTCGGCAACTAATGAAAAACTGTTTTTT,CASTISATNEKLFF
TRBV5-8,TRBJ1-6,.,.,TGTGCCAGCAGCTTGGGGAGCGTGACACCCCTCCACTTT,CASSLGSVTPLHF
TRBV5-1,TRBJ2-3,.,TRBD2,TGCGCCAGCAGCTGGCAACTAGCGGGGGGGCCCGATACGCAGTATTTT,CASSWQLAGGPDTQYF
TRBV18,TRBJ2-4,.,TRBD1,TGTGCCAGCTCCCCCGACAGGGACATTCAGTACTTC,CASSPDRDIQYF
TRBV5-1,TRBJ2-2,.,.,TGCGCCAGCAGCTTGGAAGATGGGACTTCGAACACCGGGGAGCTGTTTTTT,CASSLEDGTSNTGELFF
TRBV11-2,TRBJ2-4,.,TRBD2,TGTGCCAGCAGCCCCCAACTAGCGGGGGGGCGAAAAAACATTCAGTACTTC,CASSPQLAGGRKNIQYF
TRBV18,TRBJ2-3,.,.,TGTGCCAGCTCACCACCGGCTTGGGGCCCCACCCTCACAGATACGCAGTATTTT,CASSPPAWGPTLTDTQYF
TRBV6-4,TRBJ2-3,.,.,TGTGCCAGCAGTCCGTCCGGGACTAGCACAGATACGCAGTATTTT,CASSPSGTSTDTQYF
TRBV6-5,TRBJ1-6,.,.,TGTGCCAGCAAGGATTTTCGTAATTCACCCCTCCACTTT,CASKDFRNSPLHF
TRBV5-1,TRBJ2-5,.,.,TGCGCCAGCAGCTCCCTGGAGGGCAGGGCTGGTGGAGAGACCCAGTACTTC,CASSSLEGRAGGETQYF
TRBV4-1,TRBJ1-1,.,.,TGCGCCAGCAGCCAAGAACGGACCACTGAAGCTTTCTTT,CASSQERTTEAFF
TRBV6-5,TRBJ1-6,.,.,TGTGCCGTAGCCGGCTCCTATAATTCACCCCTCCACTTT,CAVAGSYNSPLHF
TRBV14,TRBJ2-4,.,.,TGTGCCAGCAGTCCCAGTCGGCTATACGAAGCCAAAAACATTCAGTACTTC,CASSPSRLYEAKNIQYF
TRBV18,TRBJ1-3,.,.,TGTGCCAGCTCACCTCGGGGGGATTCAGCTGGAAACACCATATATTTT,CASSPRGDSAGNTIYF
TRBV7-9,TRBJ1-2,.,.,TGTGCCAGCAGCTTAGGTTCCAGGAACTATGGCTACACCTTC,CASSLGSRNYGYTF
TRBV4-1,TRBJ1-5,.,TRBD1,TGCGCCAGCAGCTCCTGGACAGGGTTCGGCCAGCCCCAGCATTTT,CASSSWTGFGQPQHF
TRBV10-3,TRBJ2-4,.,.,TGTGCCATCAGGAACCCTGGGGGGCAAAACATTCAGTACTTC,CAIRNPGGQNIQYF
TRBV28,TRBJ1-5,.,.,TGTGCCAGCAACGGATGGAGCAATCAGCCCCAGCATTTT,CASNGWSNQPQHF
TRBV7-7,TRBJ2-1,.,TRBD2,TGTGCTAGCAGTAACGGGGGGGCCCACAATGAGCAGTTCTTC,CASSNGGAHNEQFF
TRBV4-1,TRBJ1-2,.,.,TGCGCCAGCGCAGGACCTAAGGCCCGGAGGGGCTACACCTTC,CASAGPKARRGYTF
TRBV7-2,TRBJ2-7,.,.,TGTGCCAGCAGCTTAGCGCGAACCCGCCCCGAAAAAGTCTACGAGCAGTACTTC,CASSLARTRPEKVYEQYF
TRBV6-5,TRBJ1-1,.,.,TGTGCCAGCAGTCACGGAAGACGGGGCACTGAAGCTTTCTTT,CASSHGRRGTEAFF
TRBV6-4,TRBJ1-1,.,.,TGTGCCAGCAGGCGAACAGGGAACACTGAAGCTTTCTTT,CASRRTGNTEAFF
TRBV7-3,TRBJ2-7,.,.,TGTGCCAGCAGCTTAGACGGTTCTGGGAGCGAGCAGTACTTC,CASSLDGSGSEQYF
TRBV11-3,TRBJ1-1,.,TRBD1,TGTGCCAGCAGCTTAAGGGGACAGGGGAAGAACACTGAAGCTTTCTTT,CASSLRGQGKNTEAFF
TRBV7-2,TRBJ2-2,.,.,TGTGCCAGCAGCTTCTTTGGGACCGGGGAGCTGTTTTTT,CASSFFGTGELFF
TRBV5-5,TRBJ1-2,.,.,TGTGCCAGCAGCTTATCGGCCGCGGGCTACACCTTC,CASSLSAAGYTF
TRBV18,TRBJ1-1,.,.,TGTGCCAGCTCACTGGGAAGGGGGTTTGAAGCTTTCTTT,CASSLGRGFEAFF
TRBV6-4,TRBJ2-5,.,.,TGTGCCAGCATCTATGGGGAGACCCAGTACTTC,CASIYGETQYF
TRBV5-1,TRBJ1-6,.,.,TGCGCCAGCAGCCGGGAGGGGGGTTCACCCCTCCACTTT,CASSREGGSPLHF
TRBV11-3,TRBJ2-1,.,TRBD2,TGTGCCAGCAGCGCAGGGACTAGCGGGGGGGATAATGAGCAGTTCTTC,CASSAGTSGGDNEQFF
TRBV28,TRBJ2-3,.,.,TGTGCCAGCAGTTCGCCAGGGGGGGCCACAGATACGCAGTATTTT,CASSSPGGATDTQYF
TRBV19,TRBJ2-1,.,.,TGTGCCAGTAGTAAGGACTTAAGCTCCTACAATGAGCAGTTCTTC,CASSKDLSSYNEQFF
TRBV30,TRBJ2-5,.,TRBD1,TGTGCCGGGCGGACAGGGCGGAGATGGGGGGAGACCCAGTACTTC,CAGRTGRRWGETQYF
TRBV28,TRBJ1-5,.,.,TGTGCCAGCAGTTCAAATTTGGATCAGCCCCAGCATTTT,CASSSNLDQPQHF
TRBV2,TRBJ2-5,few,.,TGTGCCAGCAGTGAAGCATACGCCCAGTACTTC,CASSEAYAQYF
TRBV5-1,TRBJ2-1,.,TRBD2,TGCGCCAGCAGCGGCGCTAGCGGGGGGGCTGGTATAGGTGAGCAGTTCTTC,CASSGASGGAGIGEQFF
TRBV9,TRBJ2-5,.,.,TGTGCCAGCAGCGTAGACGCAACCGAAGAGACCCAGTACTTC,CASSVDATEETQYF
TRBV29-1,TRBJ2-1,.,TRBD2,TGCAGCGTTGAAGCCCTAGCGGGGAATGAGCAGTTCTTC,CSVEALAGNEQFF